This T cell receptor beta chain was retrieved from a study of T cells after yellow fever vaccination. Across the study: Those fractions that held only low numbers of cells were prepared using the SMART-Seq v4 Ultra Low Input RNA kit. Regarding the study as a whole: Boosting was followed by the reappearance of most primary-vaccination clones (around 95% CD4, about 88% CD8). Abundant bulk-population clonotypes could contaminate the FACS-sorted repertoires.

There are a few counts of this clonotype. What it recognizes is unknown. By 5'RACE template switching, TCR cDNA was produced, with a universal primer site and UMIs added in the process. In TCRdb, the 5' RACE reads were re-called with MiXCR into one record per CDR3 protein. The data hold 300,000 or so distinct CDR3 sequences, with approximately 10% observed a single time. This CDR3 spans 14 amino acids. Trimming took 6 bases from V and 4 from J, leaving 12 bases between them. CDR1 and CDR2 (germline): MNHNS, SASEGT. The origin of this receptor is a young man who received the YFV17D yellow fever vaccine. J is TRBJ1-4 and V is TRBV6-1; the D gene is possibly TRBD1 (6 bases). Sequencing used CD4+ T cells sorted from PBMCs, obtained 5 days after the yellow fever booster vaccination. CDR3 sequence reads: CASREGTINEKLFF. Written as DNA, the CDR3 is TGTGCCAGCAGGGAGGGGACAATTAATGAAAAACTGTTTTTT.